Below, 12 T cell receptor beta chains from the same sample are listed, as sequenced in a study of blood T cell repertoires in COVID-19. Profiled with immunoSEQ multiplex PCR; TCRdb holds only in-frame clones, not every one. The table shows roughly 360,000 clones, with roughly four fifths occurring only once. Sequenced input: PBMCs or T cells enriched from blood (not recorded which). The receptors originated from a woman aged 45-59 years who had recovered from COVID-19.

This clone was found once. The V and J genes are TRBV5-8 and TRBJ1-5, with D uncertain. V lost 1 base, J lost 0 bases, and 8 bases lay in between. The CDR3 totals 15 residues. In germline, CDR1 is SGHTS, CDR2 YDEGEE. CDR3 sequence reads: CASSLLQYSNQPQHF. CDR3 DNA sequence: TGTGCCAGCAGCTTGCTACAGTATAGCAATCAGCCCCAGCATTTT.

The V call is TRBV5-1, the J call TRBJ2-2, with a weak D call TRBD2 (6 bases). From germline, CDR1 is SGHRS and CDR2 YFSETQ. Trimming cost V 6 bases and J 5 bases, with 17 bases left between them. This CDR3 contains 15 residues. The CDR3, as DNA: TGCGCCAGCACCACCTCAGCGGGCAGAACCGGGGAGCTGTTTTTT. Translated: CASTTSAGRTGELFF.

This clone has just a few counts. The chain couples TRBV7-7 to TRBJ2-6; TRBD1 might be the D (5 bases). Germline assignment: CDR1 SSHAT and CDR2 FNYEAQ (reference sequence). The CDR3 totals 18 residues. V shed 5 bases and J shed 2 bases, with 19 bases lying between them. CDR3 sequence (DNA): TGTGCCAGCAGCCCCTTCATCCCTCAGGGAACTGGGGCCAACGTCCTGACTTTC. Its translation is CASSPFIPQGTGANVLTF.

The chain links TRBV29-1 to TRBJ1-4; 8 nucleotides align to TRBD1. Germline values: CDR1 SQVTM, CDR2 ANQGSEA. Germline trimming cut 6 bases from V and 0 bases from J; bases unmatched to any gene: 6. The CDR3 runs to 15 residues. The CDR3 region has the DNA TGCAGCGTAACCGGGACAGGAGCAACTAATGAAAAACTGTTTTTT. The encoded protein is CSVTGTGATNEKLFF.

The chain couples TRBV4-1 to TRBJ1-4, with D perhaps TRBD1 (6 bases). This CDR3 spans 12 amino acids. CDR1 and CDR2 (germline): MGHRA, YSYEKL. Trimming left V 1 base short and J 10 bases short, with 7 bases between. The CDR3 DNA follows: TGCGCCAGCAGCCAAGCACAGGGAAAACTGTTTTTT. Its protein product is CASSQAQGKLFF.

This sequence joins TRBV6-2 or TRBV6-3 and TRBJ1-5; 9 bases fit TRBD1. CDR1 and CDR2 (germline): MNHEY, SVGEGT. The CDR3 consists of 15 residues. Trimming at V came to 6 bases and at J to 2 bases, leaving 5 bases not matched to a gene. The CDR3 sequence: CASSNRGLRNQPQHF. The CDR3 DNA reads as TGTGCCAGCAGCAACAGGGGGCTCCGCAATCAGCCCCAGCATTTT.

V and J are TRBV6-2 or TRBV6-3 and TRBJ2-1, with D perhaps matching TRBD1 (6 bases). The CDR3 consists of 15 residues. The V gene's germline CDR1 is MNHEY and CDR2 SVGEGT. V was trimmed by 6 bases and J by 0 bases, leaving 12 bases between them. CDR3: CASSPRGISYNEQFF. The CDR3 DNA reads as TGTGCCAGCAGCCCGAGGGGGATCTCCTACAATGAGCAGTTCTTC.

The CDR3 here is CASSLGTANYSPLHF. CDR3 nucleotide sequence: TGTGCCAGCAGCTTAGGGACAGCTAACTATTCACCCCTCCACTTT. The chain links TRBV7-2 to TRBJ1-6, with a possible D match to TRBD1 (6 bases). The germline CDR1 and CDR2 sequences are SGHTA and FQGNSA. This CDR3 is built from 15 residues. Deletions cut 1 base from V and 8 bases from J, with 12 bases between.

The chain is built from TRBV7-9 and TRBJ2-1, with D perhaps matching TRBD2 (5 bases). The CDR3 extends over 18 amino acids. CDR1 and CDR2 from the germline V gene are SEHNR and FQNEAQ (reference sequence). The V gene lost 5 bases and the J gene lost 0 bases, with 20 bases spanning the gap. CDR3 sequence (DNA): TGTGCCAGCAGCCCTCGCCCATCCCAAGGGAGCTCCTACAATGAGCAGTTCTTC. It encodes CASSPRPSQGSSYNEQFF.

V and J are TRBV10-3 and TRBJ2-5; D is unresolved. V was clipped by 6 bases and J by 2 bases, with 10 bases between them. This CDR3 has 13 amino acids. Looked up from germline, CDR1 is ENHRY and CDR2 is SYGVKD. Here the CDR3 reads CAIRENRQETQYF. The CDR3 DNA follows: TGTGCCATCAGAGAGAACAGACAAGAGACCCAGTACTTC.

The chain uses TRBV11-3 and TRBJ1-4, with a weak D call TRBD1 (6 bases). With 5 bases removed from V and 3 bases from J, the gap between germline ends came to 16 bases. Germline V gene lookup returns CDR1 SGHNT and CDR2 YENEEA. The CDR3 is 16 amino acids. CDR3 coding DNA: TGTGCCAGCAGCCAGGGACACTCCTCGGCTAATGAAAAACTGTTTTTT. It is translated as CASSQGHSSANEKLFF.

The chain carries TRBV7-2 and TRBJ2-7; 11 nucleotides agree with TRBD2. V lost 6 bases to trimming and J lost 0 bases; unmatched junction nucleotides: 4. The CDR3 runs to 15 residues. Germline V gives CDR1 SGHTA, CDR2 FQGNSA. CDR3 sequence: CASSRSGGVSYEQYF. In DNA form, the CDR3 reads TGTGCCAGCAGTCGTAGCGGGGGGGTCTCCTACGAGCAGTACTTC.